The 28 T cell receptor beta chains presented below share a single source sample, sequenced in a study of T cells in Graves' hyperthyroidism and ophthalmopathy. What was amplified from RNA transcripts were TCR beta CDR3 regions. HTBI primers were used for first-round RT-PCR of the TCR CDR3. TCRdb reanalysed the multiplex PCR reads using MiXCR and keeps one entry per CDR3 protein. This sample has 600,000 to 650,000 distinct CDR3 sequences, with roughly 16% found just once. Sequencing input: blood. All receptors come from a woman aged 25 to 39 with Graves' hyperthyroidism.

This clonotype was seen a handful of times. The CDR3 nucleotides read TGTGCCAGCAGTTACGACTTTAATTCACCCCTCCACTTT. This gives the protein CASSYDFNSPLHF. The V and J genes are TRBV6-2 or TRBV6-3 and TRBJ1-6; D remains unclear. Germline assignment: CDR1 MNHEY and CDR2 SVGEGT. CDR3 length: 13 residues. V lost 2 bases and J 6 bases, leaving 5 bases between the germline ends.

The J gene is TRBJ1-5, the V gene TRBV24-1; D remains unclear. The CDR3 runs 14 residues. V was shortened by 0 bases and J by 0 bases, with 2 bases between the two germline ends. Germline values: CDR1 KGHDR, CDR2 SFDVKD. CDR3 region: CATSDLYSNQPQHF. As DNA, the CDR3 is TGTGCCACCAGTGATTTGTATAGCAATCAGCCCCAGCATTTT.

The chain couples TRBV20-1 to TRBJ2-3; 12 bases map to TRBD2. CDR1 is DFQATT and CDR2 is SNEGSKA in the germline V gene (reference sequence). This CDR3 has 15 amino acids. The J segment lost 5 bases and the V segment lost 5 bases, leaving 8 bases of the junction unmatched. Here the CDR3 DNA reads TGCAGTGCTGGGAAACTAGCGGGAGGTGGAGATACGCAGTATTTT. Protein sequence: CSAGKLAGGGDTQYF.

The V gene is TRBV6-5, the J gene TRBJ1-1; D gene ambiguous. The V end was cut by 0 bases, the J end by 1 base, with 9 bases between. The CDR3 totals 15 residues. Germline CDR1 MNHEY, CDR2 SVGAGI. The CDR3, as DNA: TGTGCCAGCAGTTACTCAGGGTACGGGAACACTGAAGCTTTCTTT. Translated: CASSYSGYGNTEAFF.

There are a few counts of this clonotype. The chain uses TRBV7-2 and TRBJ2-1; TRBD2 agrees at 9 bases. V trimming: 4 bases; J trimming: 5 bases; junction bases outside the gene matches: 3. The CDR3 has 14 amino acids. Germline CDR1 and CDR2: SGHTA and FQGNSA. CDR3 bases: TGTGCCAGCAGCTATAGCGGGGGAAACAATGAGCAGTTCTTC. Residues: CASSYSGGNNEQFF.

J is TRBJ2-1 and V is TRBV28; 9 bases are shared with TRBD1. The CDR3 consists of 14 residues. CDR1 is MDHEN and CDR2 is SYDVKM in the germline V gene. V was clipped by 4 bases and J by 8 bases; unmatched bases: 6. DNA of the CDR3: TGTGCCAGCAGTTACACAGGACAGGGGTATGAGCAGTTCTTC. This codes for CASSYTGQGYEQFF.

This clonotype was counted at least ten times. This chain joins TRBV2 and TRBJ1-1, with D perhaps matching TRBD1 (5 bases). The germline gives CDR1 SNHLY, CDR2 FYNNEI. Between the trimmed V and J ends, which lost 7 bases and 3 bases, there was a span of 12 bases. The CDR3 is 13 amino acids. The CDR3 protein is CASTLRGDTEAFF. The CDR3 nucleotides are TGTGCCAGCACCCTCCGAGGGGACACTGAAGCTTTCTTT.

The rearrangement joins TRBV20-1 to TRBJ2-3, with a weak D call TRBD2 (5 bases). The CDR3 has 16 residues. Trimming shortened V by 2 bases and J by 0 bases, and 15 bases separated the two germline ends. Per the germline V gene, CDR1 is DFQATT and CDR2 is SNEGSKA (reference sequence). The CDR3 DNA reads TGCAGTGCTAGACCCTTCCCAGGACTCAGCACAGATACGCAGTATTTT. Its translation is CSARPFPGLSTDTQYF.

This clonotype was seen repeatedly, ten times or more. The chain links TRBV7-3 to TRBJ2-7, with 7 bases aligning to TRBD1. From germline, CDR1 is SGHTA and CDR2 FQGTGA. This CDR3 has 13 amino acids. Trimming removed 5 bases from V and 5 bases from J; junction bases left unmatched: 6. CDR3 coding DNA: TGTGCCAGCAGCAGATTTACAGGGGACGAGCAGTACTTC. This sequence encodes CASSRFTGDEQYF.

This clonotype came up many times. The chain links TRBV12-3 or TRBV12-4 to TRBJ2-1; TRBD1 is a possible D gene (5 bases). This CDR3 is 16 amino acids long. With 2 bases removed from V and 8 bases from J, the gap between germline ends came to 19 bases. CDR3 DNA: TGTGCCAGCAGTTTAAATGGGGCAAGCCCTAACCATGAGCAGTTCTTC. This sequence encodes CASSLNGASPNHEQFF.

The chain recombines TRBV19 with TRBJ1-1; D unresolved. The ends were cut back, 7 bases at V and 0 bases at J, with 12 bases in the middle. Germline CDR1 reads LNHDA; CDR2 reads SQIVND (reference sequence). The CDR3 loop spans 14 amino acids. CDR3 in DNA: TGTGCCAGTAATTTCGGTTACATGAACACTGAAGCTTTCTTT. This sequence encodes CASNFGYMNTEAFF.

This chain connects TRBV29-1 to TRBJ1-2, with D possibly matching TRBD1 (5 bases). The CDR3 spans 15 residues. Germline CDR1 SQVTM, CDR2 ANQGSEA. V lost 6 bases to trimming and J lost 3 bases, with 20 bases between them. CDR3 DNA sequence: TGCAGCGTCAGACCTATCCACGGGACTGACTATGGCTACACCTTC. Translating gives CSVRPIHGTDYGYTF.

The chain has TRBV7-2 and TRBJ2-4; no clear D gene. Germline V gene lookup returns CDR1 SGHTA and CDR2 FQGNSA. V lost 4 bases to trimming and J lost 6 bases, with 10 bases between them. The CDR3 sequence is 13 residues long. The CDR3 region has the DNA TGTGCCAGCAGCTCGGACGACGGAAACATTCAGTACTTC. It is translated as CASSSDDGNIQYF.

Ten or more counts support this clonotype. This chain uses TRBV14 with TRBJ2-7; a possible D gene is TRBD1 (7 bases). Trimming removed 0 bases from V and 2 bases from J, with 17 bases in between. Germline CDR1 SGHDN, CDR2 FVKESK. CDR3 size: 17 residues. The CDR3 protein is CASSQEPSGRGAYEQYF. The DNA for the CDR3 is TGTGCCAGCAGCCAAGAACCTTCGGGCAGGGGGGCCTACGAGCAGTACTTC.

Ten or more counts support this clonotype. This sequence joins TRBV3-1 and TRBJ1-2, with D possibly TRBD1 on 6 matching bases. The germline gives CDR1 LGHDT, CDR2 YNNKEL (reference sequence). Trimming took 4 bases from V and 4 from J, leaving 16 bases between them. The CDR3 is 15 residues long. CDR3 nucleotide sequence: TGTGCCAGCAGCCGCGGGGGCGCGGTGGGCTATGGCTACACCTTC. It encodes CASSRGGAVGYGYTF. Full variable domain (outside the CDR3, taken from reference TRBV3-1 and TRBJ1-2): DTAVSQTPKYLVTQMGNDKSIKCEQNLGHDTMYWYKQDSKKFLKIMFSYNNKELIINETVPNRFSPKSPDKAHLNLHINSLELGDSAVYFCASSRGGAVGYGYTFGSGTRLTVV.

This chain uses TRBV7-3 with TRBJ2-3; possible D gene TRBD2, 5 bases. V was shortened by 2 bases and J by 2 bases, with 14 bases between the two germline ends. The CDR3 consists of 16 residues. Germline CDR1 and CDR2: SGHTA and FQGTGA. The CDR3 region has the DNA TGTGCCAGCAGCTTAGACGGAACGGGAATCACAGATACGCAGTATTTT. As protein: CASSLDGTGITDTQYF.

This clonotype came up many times. The chain recombines TRBV27 with TRBJ2-1; a weak D match, TRBD1 (5 bases). The length of the CDR3 is 15 residues. The ends were cut back, 4 bases at V and 8 bases at J, with 18 bases in the middle. Germline V gene sequence: CDR1 MNHEY, CDR2 SMNVEV (reference sequence). Written as DNA, the CDR3 is TGTGCCAGCAGTTCACCAGGGTACCTATTCGATGAGCAGTTCTTC. Protein product: CASSSPGYLFDEQFF.

Ten or more counts support this clonotype. V and J are TRBV11-3 and TRBJ1-6; 8 nucleotides match TRBD1. Germline lookup yields CDR1 SGHNT and CDR2 YENEEA. The CDR3 totals 14 residues. V shed 6 bases, J shed 10 bases, and the junction held 8 bases outside the gene matches. The CDR3 spells CASRGLGQESPLHF. Written as DNA, the CDR3 is TGTGCCAGCAGAGGGCTGGGACAGGAGTCACCCCTCCACTTT.

CDR3 sequence: CASSLADSLAGGICEQYF. The CDR3 DNA follows: TGCGCCAGCAGCTTGGCCGATTCTCTAGCGGGAGGGATTTGCGAGCAGTACTTC. The chain joins TRBV5-1 to TRBJ2-7; 12 bases are shared with TRBD2. V trimming: 0 bases; J trimming: 6 bases; junction bases outside the gene matches: 13. The CDR3 consists of 18 residues. CDR1 is SGHRS, CDR2 YFSETQ, per germline.

This chain joins TRBV19 and TRBJ2-3; D is possibly TRBD2 (6 bases). In germline, CDR1 is LNHDA, CDR2 SQIVND (reference sequence). The CDR3 totals 13 residues. V was shortened by 10 bases and J by 9 bases, with 20 bases between the two germline ends. CDR3 coding DNA: TGTGCCACCCGAATAGGGACGGGAGACACGCAGTATTTT. Translating it yields CATRIGTGDTQYF.

This clonotype was counted ten times or more. One end of the junction varies from germline; a read error may be responsible. The V and J genes are TRBV7-2 and TRBJ2-1; no reliable D call. CDR1 and CDR2 from the germline V gene are SGHTA and FQGNSA. The CDR3 runs 15 residues. In nucleotides, the CDR3 is TGTGCCAGCAGCTTAAGGTTAGTTTCCTCCAATGAGCAGTTCTTC. This codes for CASSLRLVSSNEQFF.

In the case of this clonotype: It may be a read error: a sequence one base away is much more abundant. The chain combines TRBV15 with TRBJ2-7, with TRBD2 matching 7 bases. J lost 7 bases, V lost 2 bases, and 11 bases had no gene match. The CDR3 length is 15 residues. CDR1 and CDR2 from the germline V gene are LNHNV and YYDKDF (reference sequence). The CDR3 coding sequence is TGTGCCACCAGCAGACAACAGACAGCGGGGAATGAGCAGTACTTC. Protein sequence: CATSRQQTAGNEQYF.

Note on this clonotype: One base away lies a much larger clone, so this may be a sequencing read error. The chain couples TRBV3-1 to TRBJ2-7; D might be TRBD1 (5 bases). Deletions cut 0 bases from V and 5 bases from J, with 17 bases between. The length of the CDR3 is 16 residues. From germline, CDR1 is LGHDT and CDR2 YNNKEL (reference sequence). The CDR3 here is CASSQDAWTRRDEQYF. CDR3 DNA sequence: TGTGCCAGCAGCCAAGACGCCTGGACACGTAGGGACGAGCAGTACTTC.

The V call is TRBV20-1, the J call TRBJ2-2, with 8 bases aligning to TRBD2. With 7 bases clipped from V and 3 bases from J, the junction kept 7 bases outside the gene matches. Per germline, CDR1 DFQATT and CDR2 SNEGSKA (reference sequence). This CDR3 comprises 14 residues. The chain's CDR3 is CSGQAGADTGELFF. The CDR3 DNA is TGCAGTGGTCAAGCGGGAGCGGACACCGGGGAGCTGTTTTTT.

The rearrangement joins TRBV13 to TRBJ2-3; D is uncertain. The V gene's germline CDR1 is PRHDT and CDR2 FYEKMQ (reference sequence). V lost 6 bases, J lost 3 bases, and 16 bases lay in between. The length of the CDR3 is 15 residues. In nucleotides, the CDR3 is TGTGCCAGCAGTCCAAACCCCTCCCCGACAGATACGCAGTATTTT. Its protein product is CASSPNPSPTDTQYF.

This chain joins TRBV20-1 and TRBJ1-4; D gene unclear. This CDR3 has 15 residues. The V gene lost 1 base and the J gene lost 8 bases, with 17 bases spanning the gap. Germline V CDR1 and CDR2: DFQATT, SNEGSKA (reference sequence). CDR3 nucleotides: TGCAGTGCTAGAGGAGGTGTTGGCAGGTTGGAAAAACTGTTTTTT. Residues: CSARGGVGRLEKLFF.

This clonotype was recorded at least ten times. The V call is TRBV7-8, the J call TRBJ2-7, with D maybe TRBD1 (6 bases). The CDR3 totals 15 residues. The germline CDR1 and CDR2 sequences are SGHVS and FQNEAQ. Trimming left V 0 bases short and J 6 bases short, with 15 bases between. CDR3 region: CASSLAYSGVREQYF. CDR3 nucleotide sequence: TGTGCCAGCAGCTTAGCTTACTCAGGGGTACGCGAGCAGTACTTC.

At least ten counts were recorded for this clonotype. The chain couples TRBV19 to TRBJ2-3; 10 bases are shared with TRBD2. This CDR3 has 15 amino acids. After removal of 5 bases from V and 4 bases from J, the junction contained 6 bases not matched to a gene. The germline V gene has CDR1 LNHDA and CDR2 SQIVND (reference sequence). CDR3 in amino acids: CASSWASGSSDTQYF. The DNA of the CDR3 is TGTGCCAGTAGTTGGGCTAGCGGGAGTTCAGATACGCAGTATTTT.